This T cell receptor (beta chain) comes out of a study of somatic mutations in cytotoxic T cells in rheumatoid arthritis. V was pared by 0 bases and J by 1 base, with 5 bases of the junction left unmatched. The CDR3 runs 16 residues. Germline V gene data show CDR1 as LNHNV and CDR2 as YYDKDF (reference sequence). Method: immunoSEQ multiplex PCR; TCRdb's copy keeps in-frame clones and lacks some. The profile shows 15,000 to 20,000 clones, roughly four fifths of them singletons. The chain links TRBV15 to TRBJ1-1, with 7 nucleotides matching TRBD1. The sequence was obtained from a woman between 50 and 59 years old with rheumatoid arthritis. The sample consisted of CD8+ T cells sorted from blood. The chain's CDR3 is CATSRDRAGGNTEAFF. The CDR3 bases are TGTGCCACCAGCAGAGATCGGGCAGGGGGGAACACTGAAGCTTTCTTT.